This section outlines one TCR beta chain sequence together with its context. Its antigen is unidentified. The data belong to a study of vaccination and CD4 T cells after COVID-19. Study at large: Four females and six males made up the convalescents, with two Hispanic. Control wells got either CEFX epitopes, HIV-1 Nef peptides, or no peptide at all.

Treatment reported: roughly ten-day PBMC culture with coronavirus spike peptide pools or control peptides (ViraFEST assay). V was pared by 0 bases and J by 2 bases, with 4 bases between. CDR1 ENHRY and CDR2 SYGVKD come from the germline V gene. There are 13 residues in the CDR3. The assay that was used to sequence DNA from cultured CD4+ T cells was the Oncomine TCR Beta short-read assay. TCRdb used MiXCR to reprocess the PCR reads, holding one entry per CDR3 protein. The sample lists around 20,000 distinct CDR3 sequences, roughly 29% occurring once. Material: cultured CD4+ T cells from blood. The sequence came from a human donor with COVID-19. This rearrangement joins TRBV10-3 to TRBJ1-2; D is undetermined. The CDR3 region has the DNA TGTGCCATCAGTGAGTCCTCAAACTATGGCTACACCTTC. This sequence encodes CAISESSNYGYTF.